These 30 T cell receptor beta chains were all obtained from the same sample, sequenced in a study of control samples from healthy donors and cancer patients. The data were produced by immunoSEQ multiplex PCR, yet TCRdb's version contains in-frame clones alone and is incomplete. The sample yields hundreds of thousands of clones, approximately 90% seen once. What was sequenced was PBMCs. The receptor set was obtained from a man aged 40-49 years with head and neck cancer.

V is TRBV5-5 and J is TRBJ1-1; weak D call: TRBD1 (5 bases). This CDR3 contains 16 residues. Trimming cost V 4 bases and J 0 bases, with 16 bases left between them. Germline V gene sequence: CDR1 SGHKS, CDR2 YYEKEE (reference sequence). The CDR3, as DNA: TGTGCCAGCAGCGCAGAGGGACCAGGGTTGAACACTGAAGCTTTCTTT. This gives the protein CASSAEGPGLNTEAFF.

This rearrangement joins TRBV10-3 to TRBJ2-7, with 10 bases fitting TRBD1. There are 16 residues in the CDR3. Germline CDR1 reads ENHRY; CDR2 reads SYGVKD. Losses at the gene ends were 6 bases for V and 4 bases for J; bases not matched to a gene: 12. CDR3: CAIRISGTGDGYEQYF. The DNA for the CDR3 is TGTGCCATCAGAATCTCCGGGACAGGGGACGGGTACGAGCAGTACTTC.

V is TRBV6-5 and J is TRBJ1-2; perhaps TRBD1 as D (6 bases). The CDR3 contains 12 residues. Deletions cut 5 bases from V and 7 bases from J, with 11 bases between. Germline V gene sequence: CDR1 MNHEY, CDR2 SVGAGI. In DNA form, the CDR3 reads TGTGCCAGCAGTAACCGGGGGGCTGGCTACACCTTC. Residues: CASSNRGAGYTF.

The gene calls are TRBV2 and TRBJ1-1, with a possible D match to TRBD1 (5 bases). Germline lookup yields CDR1 SNHLY and CDR2 FYNNEI. V was shortened by 4 bases and J by 1 base, with 13 bases between the two germline ends. The CDR3 loop spans 15 amino acids. Here the CDR3 DNA reads TGTGCCAGCAGTGGGGTGGGGCAGACGAACACTGAAGCTTTCTTT. Its translation is CASSGVGQTNTEAFF.

The chain joins TRBV6-5 to TRBJ2-2; D ambiguous. V gave up 5 bases and J gave up 0 bases, with 7 bases separating them. Germline V gene lookup returns CDR1 MNHEY and CDR2 SVGAGI. This CDR3 is 14 amino acids long. The CDR3 spells CASSPGPNTGELFF. CDR3 coding DNA: TGTGCCAGCAGTCCCGGCCCGAACACCGGGGAGCTGTTTTTT.

The V and J genes are TRBV28 and TRBJ1-2; no clear D. The germline V gene encodes CDR1 MDHEN and CDR2 SYDVKM. The CDR3 extends over 13 amino acids. The ends were cut back, 10 bases at V and 4 bases at J, with 16 bases in the middle. The CDR3 sequence: CAINAPAGYGYTF. CDR3 in DNA: TGTGCCATTAACGCCCCGGCGGGCTATGGCTACACCTTC.

The CDR3 protein is CASSFSGDRSNQPQHF. As DNA, the CDR3 is TGTGCCAGCAGTTTCTCCGGGGATCGCAGCAATCAGCCCCAGCATTTT. The gene calls are TRBV27 and TRBJ1-5; D call uncertain. CDR1 is MNHEY, CDR2 SMNVEV, per germline (reference sequence). The CDR3 totals 16 residues. Between the trimmed V and J ends, which lost 3 bases and 1 base, there was a span of 13 bases.

V and J are TRBV6-2 or TRBV6-3 and TRBJ2-1, with 10 bases matching TRBD2. J was trimmed by 4 bases and V by 5 bases; bases with no gene match: 8. The germline CDR1 and CDR2 sequences are MNHEY and SVGEGT. The CDR3 extends over 16 amino acids. CDR3 nucleotide sequence: TGTGCCAGCAGTCGCGGACTAGCGGCAAGATACAATGAGCAGTTCTTC. Residues: CASSRGLAARYNEQFF.

In its sample, this clone was seen a few times. The V call is TRBV2, the J call TRBJ2-7; tentative D call: TRBD1 (7 bases). The CDR3 sequence is 20 residues long. CDR1 and CDR2 (germline): SNHLY, FYNNEI. With 4 bases removed from V and 4 bases from J, the gap between germline ends came to 32 bases. The CDR3 nucleotides are TGTGCCAGCAGTGTCCTAGCGTGGCGACAGGGTGTGGGGGGAAAATACGAGCAGTACTTC. This gives the protein CASSVLAWRQGVGGKYEQYF.

This chain connects TRBV4-2 to TRBJ1-3; possibly TRBD1 for D (6 bases). Trimming cost V 2 bases and J 2 bases, with 10 bases left between them. This CDR3 has 15 residues. In germline, CDR1 is LGHNA, CDR2 YNFKEQ. CDR3 nucleotides: TGTGCCAGCAGCCAACCCGGGACACCTGGAAACACCATATATTTT. This encodes CASSQPGTPGNTIYF.

The chain combines TRBV30 with TRBJ2-7; tentative D call: TRBD2 (7 bases). The germline V and J ends were trimmed by 1 base and 1 base, with 17 bases remaining between them. The germline CDR1 and CDR2 sequences are GTSNPN and SVGIG (reference sequence). There are 16 residues in the CDR3. Here the CDR3 reads CAWSDAAGGQSYEQYF. In nucleotides, the CDR3 is TGTGCCTGGAGTGACGCCGCCGGGGGGCAGTCCTACGAGCAGTACTTC.

This clone was observed a few times. The V call is TRBV10-1, the J call TRBJ2-7; TRBD2 aligns across 7 bases. The CDR3 contains 13 residues. The V gene end was trimmed by 0 bases and the J gene end by 4 bases; junction bases not matched to a gene: 0. In germline, CDR1 is WNHNN, CDR2 SYGVQD (reference sequence). The CDR3 bases are TGCGCCAGCAGTGAGTCGGGGGGGTACGAGCAGTACTTC. It translates to CASSESGGYEQYF.

The chain recombines TRBV30 with TRBJ2-1, with 11 nucleotides matching TRBD2. Germline CDR1 reads GTSNPN; CDR2 reads SVGIG (reference sequence). Trimming at V came to 2 bases and at J to 7 bases, leaving 10 bases not matched to a gene. This CDR3 spans 16 amino acids. This CDR3 reads CAWSPQGTSGRNEQFF. The CDR3 DNA follows: TGTGCCTGGAGTCCTCAGGGGACTAGCGGAAGGAATGAGCAGTTCTTC. Complete variable domain (other parts from reference TRBV30 and TRBJ2-1): SQTIHQWPATLVQPVGSPLSLECTVEGTSNPNLYWYRQAAGRGLQLLFYSVGIGQISSEVPQNLSASRPQDRQFILSSKKLLLSDSGFYLCAWSPQGTSGRNEQFFGPGTRLTVL.

In nucleotides, the CDR3 is TGCAGCGTTGATACTGGCGAGCAGTACTTC. Amino acid sequence: CSVDTGEQYF. The chain employs TRBV29-1 and TRBJ2-7; no reliable D call. The CDR3 consists of 10 residues. Trimming took off 3 bases at V and 6 bases at J, with 6 bases between the two ends. Looked up from germline, CDR1 is SQVTM and CDR2 is ANQGSEA.

This chain joins TRBV6-6 and TRBJ1-5; perhaps TRBD1 as D (6 bases). Deletions cut 6 bases from V and 5 bases from J, with 14 bases between. The CDR3 runs to 14 residues. Germline lookup yields CDR1 MNHNY and CDR2 SVGAGI (reference sequence). DNA of the CDR3: TGTGCCAGCAGCCAAAAGACAGGTTATCAGCCCCAGCATTTT. Translating it yields CASSQKTGYQPQHF.

The J gene is TRBJ1-1, the V gene TRBV11-1, with TRBD1 identical over 7 bases. The junction had 7 bases not matched to a gene; V was cut back by 2 bases and J by 1 base. This CDR3 is built from 16 residues. Germline V CDR1 and CDR2: SGHAT, FQDESV (reference sequence). The CDR3 bases are TGTGCCAGCAGCTTATCTATAGACAGGGCGAACACTGAAGCTTTCTTT. Translated: CASSLSIDRANTEAFF. Full variable domain (rest looked up from reference TRBV11-1 and TRBJ1-1): EAEVAQSPRYKITEKSQAVAFWCDPISGHATLYWYRQILGQGPELLVQFQDESVVDDSQLPKDRFSAERLKGVDSTLKIQPAELGDSAMYLCASSLSIDRANTEAFFGQGTRLTVV.

The chain joins TRBV6-2 or TRBV6-3 to TRBJ2-7, with D perhaps given as TRBD1 or TRBD2 (6 bases each). Germline CDR1 reads MNHEY; CDR2 reads SVGEGT. This CDR3 contains 14 residues. V was shortened by 6 bases and J by 4 bases, with 16 bases between the two germline ends. CDR3: CASSDIGGHYEQYF. The DNA for the CDR3 is TGTGCCAGCAGCGACATCGGGGGCCATTACGAGCAGTACTTC.

This clone has just one count. V gene TRBV6-5 combines with J gene TRBJ1-5, with D possibly matching TRBD1 (5 bases). Germline V CDR1 and CDR2: MNHEY, SVGAGI. This CDR3 has 15 residues. Trimming shortened V by 2 bases and J by 2 bases, and 10 bases separated the two germline ends. As DNA, the CDR3 is TGTGCCAGCAGTTACACCGGGACCGGCAATCAGCCCCAGCATTTT. As protein: CASSYTGTGNQPQHF.

Concerning this clone itself: One end of the junction is discordant with germline, which a read error may explain. The chain links TRBV11-2 to TRBJ1-2; 9 bases are a match to TRBD1. Germline values: CDR1 SGHAT, CDR2 FQNNGV. The CDR3 consists of 13 residues. The CDR3 bases are TGTGCCAGCAGCATCAGGACAGGGGATGGAAATGCCTTC. Residues: CASSIRTGDGNAF.

The rearrangement links TRBV5-6 to TRBJ1-2; D is undetermined. Germline V CDR1 and CDR2: SGHDT, YYEEEE. Trimming took 3 bases from V and 5 from J, leaving 11 bases between them. CDR3 length equals 13 residues. CDR3 nucleotide sequence: TGTGCCAGCAGCTCGGAGGGCAGGTATGGCTACACCTTC. Translated, it gives CASSSEGRYGYTF.

The V call is TRBV6-5, the J call TRBJ2-1; TRBD2 is a possible D gene (6 bases). The V end was cut by 7 bases, the J end by 0 bases, with 13 bases between. The CDR3 is made up of 15 amino acids. In germline, CDR1 is MNHEY, CDR2 SVGAGI. In DNA, the CDR3 is TGTGCCAGCACCAAAGTGGGGGGCTCCTACAATGAGCAGTTCTTC. Its translation: CASTKVGGSYNEQFF.

The chain combines TRBV10-1 with TRBJ1-1; 7 nucleotides agree with TRBD1. V gave up 5 bases and J gave up 1 base; unmatched junction bases: 4. Germline V gene data show CDR1 as WNHNN and CDR2 as SYGVQD (reference sequence). This CDR3 spans 14 amino acids. CDR3 in DNA: TGCGCCAGCAGTTCAAGGACAGGGAACACTGAAGCTTTCTTT. Protein sequence: CASSSRTGNTEAFF.

This chain connects TRBV4-1 to TRBJ2-1; D remains ambiguous. The V and J ends lost 1 base and 4 bases respectively, with 23 bases between them. The germline V gene encodes CDR1 MGHRA and CDR2 YSYEKL. The CDR3 runs to 19 residues. The DNA for the CDR3 is TGCGCCAGCAGCCAAGGAGGTCCGGCGGCTTCGTCCCCATACAATGAGCAGTTCTTC. It codes for CASSQGGPAASSPYNEQFF.

This clone has a single count. This chain joins TRBV7-2 and TRBJ2-5; tentatively, D is TRBD1 (6 bases). The CDR3 totals 14 residues. In germline, CDR1 is SGHTA, CDR2 FQGNSA. Trimming took off 3 bases at V and 5 bases at J, with 13 bases between the two ends. CDR3 nucleotides: TGTGCCAGCAGCTTTCAACAGGGATTCGAGACCCAGTACTTC. Amino acids: CASSFQQGFETQYF.

This clone was seen only a few times. The rearrangement links TRBV7-8 to TRBJ1-2; D gene unclear. This CDR3 region has 14 residues. The V end was cut by 5 bases, the J end by 6 bases, with 16 bases between. CDR1 and CDR2 from the germline V gene are SGHVS and FQNEAQ. The CDR3 sequence is CASSPREGGHGYTF. The CDR3 DNA follows: TGTGCCAGCAGCCCCCGGGAAGGCGGGCATGGCTACACCTTC.

This clone was detected once. This rearrangement joins TRBV28 to TRBJ1-1, with TRBD1 matching over 9 bases. Germline-derived CDR1 and CDR2 are MDHEN and SYDVKM. The CDR3 is 16 residues long. V was clipped by 4 bases and J by 0 bases; unmatched bases: 6. CDR3 protein: CASSSPNRGLNTEAFF. The CDR3 nucleotides read TGTGCCAGCAGTTCCCCAAACAGGGGGCTGAACACTGAAGCTTTCTTT.

The chain combines TRBV6-5 with TRBJ1-1; D unresolved. V was clipped by 6 bases and J by 4 bases, with 12 bases between them. The V gene's germline CDR1 is MNHEY and CDR2 SVGAGI. This CDR3 comprises 13 residues. The CDR3 DNA sequence: TGTGCCAGCAGGGAGACGTATGGCACTGAAGCTTTCTTT. Protein: CASRETYGTEAFF.

The chain couples TRBV3-1 (or the pseudogene TRBV3-2) to TRBJ1-3, with TRBD1 identical over 7 bases. CDR1 LGHDT and CDR2 YNNKEL come from the germline V gene (reference sequence). This CDR3 is built from 15 residues. V shed 1 base and J 3 bases; nucleotides not matched to a gene: 3. The CDR3 reads CASSQAGGVGNTIYF. The CDR3 DNA is TGTGCCAGCAGCCAAGCAGGGGGGGTTGGAAACACCATATATTTT.

J is TRBJ2-7 and V is TRBV11-1; D unclear. V lost 4 bases, J lost 6 bases, and 13 bases lay in between. Germline values: CDR1 SGHAT, CDR2 FQDESV (reference sequence). The length of the CDR3 is 13 residues. In DNA, the CDR3 is TGTGCCAGCAGCTCGAGTCGGGTGGCCGAGCAGTACTTC. Translating it yields CASSSSRVAEQYF.

This clone has just one count. The gene calls are TRBV19 and TRBJ2-1; D is uncertain. CDR1 and CDR2 (germline): LNHDA, SQIVND (reference sequence). There are 13 residues in the CDR3. V was pared by 5 bases and J by 3 bases, with 8 bases between. The CDR3 loop reads CASSPQVYNEQFF. For the CDR3, the DNA is TGTGCCAGTAGTCCCCAGGTCTACAATGAGCAGTTCTTC.